This T cell receptor beta chain was captured in a study of early T cells in non-severe SARS-CoV-2 infection. Study-level findings and limits: The VDJdb matching leaned toward anti-spike CD8 responses and overlooked private and CD4 specificities.

Germline V gene data show CDR1 as SNHLY and CDR2 as FYNNEI. The V end was cut by 7 bases, the J end by 5 bases, with 8 bases between. This CDR3 has 11 amino acids. Attachment of unique molecular identifiers to individual cDNA molecules was performed. A single record per CDR3 protein comes from TCRdb applying MiXCR to the 5' RACE reads. The table has 65,000 to 85,000 distinct CDR3 sequences, roughly 13% seen once; the top ten hold around 4.8%. This clonotype has ten or more counts. Its antigen remains unknown. The chain recombines TRBV2 with TRBJ2-5; D gene uncertain. The sequenced material came from whole blood. The TCR sequence derives from an adult who was a healthcare worker with PCR-confirmed SARS-CoV-2 infection or an uninfected control (not recorded which). CDR3 region: CASTVTETQYF. CDR3 nucleotides: TGTGCCAGCACCGTCACGGAGACCCAGTACTTC.